This TCR beta chain was identified in a study of OX40 agonist ivuxolimab in advanced cancers. Germline loops: CDR1 MNHNY, CDR2 SVGAGI (reference sequence). There are 12 residues in the CDR3. The V and J ends lost 6 bases and 7 bases respectively, with 10 bases between them. Assay used: immunoSEQ multiplex PCR; TCRdb lists only in-frame clones, some missing. This repertoire shows approximately 50,000 clones, over 70% found once; its top ten account for around 4.2%. Specimen: CD4+ or CD8+ T cells sorted from blood, collected in a trial of the OX40 agonist ivuxolimab. J is TRBJ1-5 and V is TRBV6-6; TRBD1 might be the D (5 bases). The sequence was obtained from an adult with an advanced solid tumor such as melanoma, head and neck, liver or kidney cancer. The CDR3 region is CASSPAGQPQHF. The CDR3 DNA follows: TGTGCCAGCAGCCCCGCAGGGCAGCCCCAGCATTTT.